This is a list of T cell receptor beta chains from one sample in a study of blood T cell repertoires in COVID-19. The data were produced by immunoSEQ multiplex PCR, yet TCRdb's version contains in-frame clones alone and is incomplete. The sample shows hundreds of thousands of clones, about 87% of them seen only once. The specimen was peripheral blood. These receptors came from a woman aged 70-85 years with COVID-19, enrolled during active disease. The CDR3 runs from the conserved cysteine through the conserved F or W. D genes are given only for firm matches. Clone size is stated in some rows and not others, as once, few, many or a class when expanded.

clone_size	v_call	d_call	j_call	cdr3_aa	cdr3_nt
.	TRBV4-2	.	TRBJ1-1	CASSEPGGNTEAFF	TGTGCCAGCAGCGAGCCCGGGGGAAACACTGAAGCTTTCTTT
.	TRBV6-5	.	TRBJ1-5	CATGELSNQPQHF	TGTGCCACCGGAGAACTTAGCAATCAGCCCCAGCATTTT
once	TRBV30	TRBD2	TRBJ2-7	CAWRTSGVYEQYF	TGTGCCTGGAGGACTAGCGGGGTCTACGAGCAGTACTTC
.	TRBV5-1	TRBD2	TRBJ2-3	CASSLRVAGVGDTQYF	TGCGCCAGCAGCTTGAGAGTAGCGGGAGTAGGAGATACGCAGTATTTT
.	TRBV19	.	TRBJ1-2	CASSVSRGGYGYTF	TGTGCCAGTAGTGTTTCGCGAGGAGGATACGGCTACACCTTC
.	TRBV30	TRBD1	TRBJ2-7	CAWSVLGTGSYEQYF	TGTGCCTGGAGTGTCCTCGGGACAGGGTCCTACGAGCAGTACTTC
.	TRBV6-6	.	TRBJ1-5	CASSPLPDSKYSNQPQHF	TGTGCCAGCAGTCCCCTCCCGGACAGCAAATATAGCAATCAGCCCCAGCATTTT
.	TRBV27	.	TRBJ2-7	CASSRGSYEQYF	TGTGCCAGCAGTCGGGGGTCCTACGAGCAGTACTTC
.	TRBV6-5	TRBD2	TRBJ2-5	CASAGAGETQYF	TGTGCCAGCGCGGGAGCGGGGGAGACCCAGTACTTC
.	TRBV27	TRBD1	TRBJ1-5	CASKIGQGYSNQPQHF	TGTGCCAGCAAAATAGGACAGGGCTATAGCAATCAGCCCCAGCATTTT
once	TRBV7-3	.	TRBJ1-5	CASSVGGMSNQPQHF	TGTGCCAGCAGCGTCGGGGGGATGAGCAATCAGCCCCAGCATTTT
.	TRBV24-1	.	TRBJ1-6	CATSDRGGKSYNSPLHF	TGTGCCACCAGTGATCGTGGGGGCAAGTCCTATAATTCACCCCTCCACTTT
.	TRBV11-3	.	TRBJ1-1	CASSLEVGMNTEAFF	TGTGCCAGCAGCTTAGAAGTGGGCATGAACACTGAAGCTTTCTTT
.	TRBV6-2/TRBV6-3	TRBD2	TRBJ2-2	CASSRGGQTGELFF	TGTGCCAGCAGCCGCGGGGGTCAAACCGGGGAGCTGTTTTTT
.	TRBV25-1	.	TRBJ1-6	CASSDLSGSSSPLHF	TGTGCCAGCAGTGACCTCTCAGGTTCATCTTCACCCCTCCACTTT
.	TRBV5-1	TRBD1	TRBJ1-2	CASATGTGPGYTF	TGCGCCAGCGCAACCGGGACAGGGCCCGGCTACACCTTC
.	TRBV6-5	TRBD1	TRBJ2-3	CASEDRGPPDTQYF	TGTGCCAGTGAAGACAGGGGGCCTCCAGATACGCAGTATTTT
.	TRBV7-9	.	TRBJ2-3	CASSFKDTQYF	TGTGCCAGCAGCTTTAAAGATACGCAGTATTTT
few	TRBV2	TRBD2	TRBJ2-1	CASTAGTKYNEQFF	TGTGCCAGCACGGCCGGGACTAAATACAATGAGCAGTTCTTC
.	TRBV2	TRBD1	TRBJ2-5	CASKSGTGIWETQYF	TGTGCCAGCAAGTCTGGGACAGGGATATGGGAGACCCAGTACTTC
.	TRBV18	.	TRBJ2-3	CASSPRTISSTDTQYF	TGTGCCAGCTCACCGCGGACTATCTCTAGCACAGATACGCAGTATTTT
.	TRBV7-9	.	TRBJ2-1	CASSLDPGLNEQFF	TGTGCCAGCAGCTTAGACCCGGGGTTGAATGAGCAGTTCTTC
.	TRBV19	.	TRBJ2-7	CASSIVHGMDRPYEQYF	TGTGCCAGTAGTATAGTTCATGGAATGGACAGACCCTACGAGCAGTACTTC
.	TRBV30	.	TRBJ2-7	CAWMTGVGEQYF	TGTGCCTGGATGACGGGGGTGGGCGAGCAGTACTTC
few	TRBV2	.	TRBJ2-7	CASSPIPSYEQYF	TGTGCCAGCAGTCCTATCCCCTCCTACGAGCAGTACTTC
.	TRBV21-1	.	TRBJ1-5	CASSKSGEFRRNQPQHF	TGTGCCAGCAGCAAATCAGGGGAATTTCGACGCAATCAGCCCCAGCATTTT
.	TRBV28	TRBD1	TRBJ1-2	CASSSGQGKYGYTF	TGTGCCAGCAGTTCAGGACAGGGAAAATATGGCTACACCTTC
.	TRBV7-9	TRBD1	TRBJ1-2	CASRRDRDNYGYTF	TGTGCCAGCCGCCGGGACAGAGATAACTATGGCTACACCTTC
.	TRBV28	.	TRBJ1-2	CASSLSGNVYGYTF	TGTGCCAGCAGTTTGTCTGGCAACGTCTATGGCTACACCTTC
.	TRBV30	TRBD1	TRBJ2-7	CAWSGVTGNFEQYF	TGTGCCTGGAGTGGGGTGACAGGGAATTTCGAGCAGTACTTC
.	TRBV28	.	TRBJ1-5	CASSWTSIDQPQHF	TGTGCCAGCAGCTGGACATCGATTGATCAGCCCCAGCATTTT
.	TRBV11-3	.	TRBJ2-1	CASSLYSSYNEQFF	TGTGCCAGCAGCTTGTACAGCTCCTACAATGAGCAGTTCTTC
once	TRBV30	TRBD1	TRBJ1-1	CAWTGGTLNTEAFF	TGTGCCTGGACAGGGGGGACTCTGAACACTGAAGCTTTCTTT
.	TRBV30	.	TRBJ1-1	CAYQDTSNTEAFF	TGTGCCTACCAGGACACTTCGAACACTGAAGCTTTCTTT
.	TRBV5-6	.	TRBJ2-2	CASSSDSTGELFF	TGTGCCAGCAGCTCGGACAGCACCGGGGAGCTGTTTTTT
.	TRBV5-8	.	TRBJ2-1	CASSHRVAEQFF	TGTGCCAGCAGCCACAGGGTTGCTGAGCAGTTCTTC
.	TRBV5-4	.	TRBJ2-1	CASSPVGAPSYNEQFF	TGTGCCAGCAGCCCCGTGGGGGCTCCTTCCTACAATGAGCAGTTCTTC
.	TRBV27	.	TRBJ1-6	CASSLFQGAGGSPLHF	TGTGCCAGCAGTTTATTTCAGGGAGCGGGGGGTTCACCCCTCCACTTT
.	TRBV4-3	.	TRBJ2-5	CASSQGAGWRETQYF	TGCGCCAGCAGCCAAGGAGCGGGCTGGAGGGAGACCCAGTACTTC
.	TRBV24-1	.	TRBJ2-5	CATSEATDKETQYF	TGTGCCACCAGTGAGGCAACAGACAAAGAGACCCAGTACTTC
.	TRBV19	.	TRBJ2-7	CASSIGSAGVNYEQYF	TGTGCCAGTAGTATAGGATCAGCGGGCGTGAACTACGAGCAGTACTTC
.	TRBV2	TRBD2	TRBJ2-7	CASSERTSGSHEQYF	TGTGCCAGCAGTGAGCGGACTAGCGGGAGCCACGAGCAGTACTTC
.	TRBV3-1/TRBV3-2	TRBD1	TRBJ1-6	CASSLTGYNSPLHF	TGTGCCAGCAGCCTGACAGGGTATAATTCACCCCTCCACTTT
.	TRBV29-1	.	TRBJ1-4	CSVRGGGEKLFF	TGCAGCGTTCGGGGAGGGGGAGAAAAACTGTTTTTT
once	TRBV28	TRBD2	TRBJ2-1	CASRIPSGFYNEQFF	TGTGCCAGCAGGATTCCTAGCGGTTTCTACAATGAGCAGTTCTTC
once	TRBV5-4	TRBD1	TRBJ2-6	CASSSGGSGANVLTF	TGTGCCAGCAGCTCAGGGGGCTCCGGGGCCAACGTCCTGACTTTC
.	TRBV3-1/TRBV3-2	TRBD1	TRBJ1-6	CASSQGPLQGSISPLHF	TGTGCCAGCAGCCAAGGACCATTACAGGGGAGTATTTCACCCCTCCACTTT
.	TRBV30	.	TRBJ1-5	CAWSVQGIQPQHF	TGTGCCTGGAGCGTACAGGGTATCCAGCCCCAGCATTTT
.	TRBV5-1	.	TRBJ2-7	CASSLEMRNEQYF	TGCGCCAGCAGCTTGGAAATGCGAAACGAGCAGTACTTC
few	TRBV10-3	.	TRBJ2-1	CAISESQRQFF	TGTGCCATCAGTGAGTCACAGAGGCAGTTCTTC
.	TRBV6-5	TRBD1	TRBJ1-3	CASKAQGARGNTIYF	TGTGCCAGCAAGGCCCAGGGGGCGCGTGGAAACACCATATATTTT
.	TRBV6-1	TRBD1	TRBJ1-4	CASSEGTGTGEKLFF	TGTGCCAGCAGTGAGGGAACAGGGACAGGGGAAAAACTGTTTTTT
.	TRBV27	.	TRBJ1-6	CASSSPRQNSPLHF	TGTGCCAGCAGTTCCCCTCGTCAGAATTCACCCCTCCACTTT
.	TRBV25-1	TRBD2	TRBJ2-7	CASVKSGSIHYEQYF	TGTGCCAGCGTGAAGAGCGGGAGCATTCACTACGAGCAGTACTTC
.	TRBV4-1	.	TRBJ1-4	CASSQDAGYEKLFF	TGCGCCAGCAGCCAAGATGCAGGATATGAAAAACTGTTTTTT
.	TRBV10-3	TRBD2	TRBJ2-3	CAIGPGLVGDTQYF	TGTGCCATCGGACCGGGACTAGTAGGAGATACGCAGTATTTT
.	TRBV15	TRBD2	TRBJ2-1	CATSVLREVYNEQFF	TGTGCCACCAGCGTTTTGCGGGAGGTCTACAATGAGCAGTTCTTC